One sample yielded the 3 T cell receptor beta chains listed below, sequenced in a study of T cells in Graves' hyperthyroidism and ophthalmopathy. Amplification yielded TCR beta CDR3 regions, with RNA transcripts as the source. HTBI primers were the set used in a first-round RT-PCR of the TCR CDR3. TCRdb re-analysed the multiplex PCR reads in MiXCR, keeping a single row per CDR3 protein. The sample records about 840,000 distinct CDR3 sequences, more than 30% being singletons. What was sequenced was blood. These receptors originate from a man between 18 and 35 years old with Graves' hyperthyroidism.

This chain connects TRBV20-1 to TRBJ1-4; D is ambiguous. The V end lost 1 base, the J end lost 7 bases, and 7 bases lay between the germline ends. The germline V gene encodes CDR1 DFQATT and CDR2 SNEGSKA (reference sequence). This CDR3 has 12 amino acids. CDR3 in amino acids: CSARVLGEKLFF. CDR3 coding DNA: TGCAGTGCTAGAGTTTTAGGTGAAAAACTGTTTTTT.

This clonotype has a handful of counts. This chain links TRBV6-5 with TRBJ2-7; D is possibly TRBD2 (6 bases). CDR1 is MNHEY, CDR2 SVGAGI, per germline. Trimming left V 5 bases short and J 0 bases short, with 11 bases between. The CDR3 loop spans 14 amino acids. The CDR3 reads CASSPVADSYEQYF. Written as DNA, the CDR3 is TGTGCCAGCAGTCCCGTAGCGGACTCCTACGAGCAGTACTTC.

This clonotype showed up many times. The chain combines TRBV20-1 with TRBJ2-7; 7 bases map to TRBD2. The CDR3 has 14 residues. V trimming: 0 bases; J trimming: 4 bases; junction bases outside the gene matches: 6. Germline V gene lookup returns CDR1 DFQATT and CDR2 SNEGSKA (reference sequence). Written as DNA, the CDR3 is TGCAGTGCTAGAGATGGCGGGGGATTTTACGAGCAGTACTTC. Protein sequence: CSARDGGGFYEQYF.